This T cell receptor beta chain was observed in a study of Ad26.COV2.S vaccination and SARS-CoV-2 variants (dated by TCRdb to the early 2020s). With regard to the full study: Vaccine-arm donors were drawn from COV1001, a multicentre, randomized, double-blind, placebo-controlled phase I-IIa trial of Ad26.COV2.S in healthy adults. Ad26.COV2.S was administered intramuscularly at a dose of 5x10^10 or 1x10^11 viral particles, either as one shot or as two shots given 56 days apart. A total of some 30 samples were included in the TCR-sequenced set, comprising approximately 20 Ad26.COV2.S vaccine recipients, 5 placebo recipients and 8 SARS-CoV-2 convalescent individuals. Throughout the experiments and outcome assessment, investigators stayed blinded to trial group allocation. The specificity and breadth of SARS-CoV-2-reactive T cell receptors after Ad26.COV2.S vaccination were assessed by TCRbeta repertoire sequencing. Trial participants were randomized into five groups of five: low-dose or high-dose Ad26.COV2.S given once or twice, or placebo on both occasions. Here is what the overall study found, with its caveats: After vaccination, substantial breadth of spike-specific CD8+ and CD4+ T cell responses was reported. Comparing responses between vaccine doses or regimens was not something the study was powered to do. The authors noted that total T cell responses may have been underestimated by the TCR breadth and depth analyses. Compared with placebo recipients, Ad26.COV2.S recipients showed higher spike-specific TCR breadth (P = 0.0014). Vaccine and placebo recipients had comparable non-spike TCR breadth, which fits with the vaccine containing only spike.

The germline V gene (reference sequence) gives CDR1 as DFQATT and CDR2 as SNEGSKA. Including cysteine and phenylalanine, the CDR3 has 14 amino acids. The CDR3 DNA has 42 bases and is translated from base 1. V ends up 3 bases short and J 3 bases short, with an unmatched junction base count of 2. Explained via the paper, the treatment or condition label denotes: some 20 received Ad26.COV2.S at low or high dose, single or two shots; several received placebo; per-sample allocation not given. For vaccine and placebo recipients, the sequenced repertoires came from samples collected on day 63 after the first injection. Cohort 1b enrolled 25 to 30 adults aged 18-55 years at a single site in Boston, USA, between 29 July and 7 August 2020. Ad26.COV2.S was a replication-incompetent adenovirus type 26 vector expressing a prefusion-stabilized SARS-CoV-2 spike protein from the original Wuhan strain. Points on this clone: Its binding antigen is unknown. The record has no base qualities; no much larger clone is one base away.

The immunoSEQ Assay was used to sequence TCRbeta CDR3 regions. After extraction, genomic DNA underwent amplification by bias-controlled multiplex PCR, followed by high-throughput sequencing. Processing in the source paper ran as follows. Collapsing and filtering of sequences were performed to quantify the absolute abundance of each unique TCRbeta CDR3 region. T cell fraction was estimated by normalizing TCRbeta template counts to usable DNA, which was measured by amplifying reference genes present in all nucleated cells. Repertoire TCRs were annotated as SARS-CoV-2-specific when V gene, CDR3 amino acid sequence and J gene were exactly matched to a known reactive TCR set. The reference SARS-CoV-2 TCR set was obtained from MIRA and was filtered for enrichment in COVID-19-positive ImmuneCODE repertoires, whereby public or cross-reactive TCRs were removed. Drawing on the MIRA antigens, annotated TCRs were analysed further at the level of specific ORF or position within ORF. Breadth was defined as the number of annotated unique rearrangements divided by the total number of unique productive rearrangements, and depth was defined as the summed frequency of the annotated unique rearrangements. TCR breadth was compared between groups using two-sided Wilcoxon rank-sum tests. TCRdb took over this immuneACCESS table, retaining in-frame rearrangements with V and J assigned. Such tables are incomplete; in checked studies, under half of the missing clones stem from an unresolved V gene, and the remainder is unexplained. V, J and clone size are those of that table, while D and trimming were read from the DNA. The sample data list 300,000 to 350,000 clones, and 75% to 90% of these were observed just once. Roughly 10% of the sample belongs to the ten largest clones.

Here the sequenced sample was peripheral blood, taken in a trial of Ad26.COV2.S vaccine versus placebo. This clonotype was obtained from a person between 18 and 60 years old who received the Ad26.COV2.S COVID-19 vaccine or a placebo. The V and J genes are TRBV20-1 and TRBJ2-1, and 10 bases in between align with TRBD2. The CDR3 amino acid sequence is: CSASRTSGYNEQFF. The DNA sequence reads TGCAGTGCTAGTAGGACTAGCGGCTACAATGAGCAGTTCTTC.